The 8 T cell receptor beta chains below were found in one sample sequenced in a study of shared clonotypes between healthy human individuals. Naive CD8 cells comprised CD45RO-negative, CCR7-positively selected cells, excluding terminally differentiated effector memory CD45RA+ cells. TCRdb's table, derived via immunoSEQ multiplex PCR, lists solely in-frame clones and lacks some. The sample holds some 2.1 million clones, just under 95% seen once. Specimen: naive CD8+ T cells from PBMCs. These receptor sequences come from a man aged 18 to 30 in good health. Some clones in this sample may be carry-over from other donors' samples.

In this sample, this clone turned up once. This chain links TRBV18 with TRBJ2-1, with D maybe TRBD2 (5 bases). Trimming stripped 0 bases from V and 0 bases from J, with 12 bases between. The CDR3 totals 17 residues. The germline CDR1 and CDR2 sequences are KGHSH and LQKENI. The CDR3 here is CASSPPRDQSSYNEQFF. The DNA of the CDR3 is TGTGCCAGCTCACCACCGAGGGATCAAAGCTCCTACAATGAGCAGTTCTTC. Full variable domain (missing parts from reference TRBV18 and TRBJ2-1): NAGVMQNPRHLVRRRGQEARLRCSPMKGHSHVYWYRQLPEEGLKFMVYLQKENIIDESGMPKERFSAEFPKEGPSILRIQQVVRGDSAAYFCASSPPRDQSSYNEQFFGPGTRLTVL.

This chain uses TRBV9 with TRBJ2-7; D not resolved. This CDR3 is 14 amino acids long. V lost 4 bases to trimming and J lost 4 bases, with 15 bases between them. Germline CDR1 reads SGDLS; CDR2 reads YYNGEE. CDR3 sequence reads: CASSSHLSSYEQYF. The CDR3 DNA reads as TGTGCCAGCAGCTCCCACCTCTCTAGTTACGAGCAGTACTTC.

This clone was detected once. In DNA form, the CDR3 reads TGTGCCAGCTCGCCCCCGACGGATTCCTACGAGCAGTACTTC. Encoded protein: CASSPPTDSYEQYF. This chain connects TRBV18 to TRBJ2-7, with D hard to call. Germline V gene lookup returns CDR1 KGHSH and CDR2 LQKENI. The length of the CDR3 is 14 residues. V was pared by 6 bases and J by 1 base, with 13 bases between.

This clone was seen just once. The chain employs TRBV7-9 and TRBJ1-4; 9 bases align to TRBD1. The V segment lost 2 bases and the J segment 2 bases; nucleotides outside the gene matches: 3. The CDR3 runs to 16 residues. CDR1 SEHNR and CDR2 FQNEAQ come from the germline V gene (reference sequence). CDR3 DNA: TGTGCCAGCAGCTTACGGGGGACAGGGACTAATGAAAAACTGTTTTTT. Protein: CASSLRGTGTNEKLFF.

J is TRBJ1-1 and V is TRBV6-1, with no clear D. Per the germline V gene, CDR1 is MNHNS and CDR2 is SASEGT. The CDR3 consists of 11 residues. The CDR3 region is CEPLVNTEAFF. In nucleotides, the CDR3 is TGTGAACCTCTGGTTAACACTGAAGCTTTCTTT.

The V call is TRBV11-2, the J call TRBJ2-4; 7 nucleotides match TRBD1. The trim removed 5 bases at V and 9 bases at J, leaving 10 bases unmatched. The CDR3 has 14 residues. CDR1 and CDR2 (germline): SGHAT, FQNNGV. Written as DNA, the CDR3 is TGTGCCAGCAGCGGAATAACAGGGGAAGGCATTCAGTACTTC. This encodes CASSGITGEGIQYF. The complete variable domain, with remaining parts taken from reference TRBV11-2 and TRBJ2-4, reads EAGVAQSPRYKIIEKRQSVAFWCNPISGHATLYWYQQILGQGPKLLIQFQNNGVVDDSQLPKDRFSAERLKGVDSTLKIQPAKLEDSAVYLCASSGITGEGIQYFGAGTRLSVL.

In DNA, the CDR3 is TGTGCCAGCTCACTGGGGGAGGGCCACGAGCAGTACTTC. As protein: CASSLGEGHEQYF. This sequence joins TRBV18 and TRBJ2-7; 7 bases agree with TRBD2. Trimming took 4 bases from V and 5 from J; bases not matched to a gene: 5. The CDR3 loop spans 13 amino acids. Per germline, CDR1 KGHSH and CDR2 LQKENI.

J is TRBJ2-7 and V is TRBV9; 12 positions match TRBD2. CDR1 SGDLS and CDR2 YYNGEE come from the germline V gene. The V segment lost 3 bases and the J segment 4 bases; nucleotides outside the gene matches: 11. CDR3 length: 17 residues. CDR3 nucleotides: TGTGCCAGCAGCGAAACAGACGGACTAGCGGGACCTTACGAGCAGTACTTC. Amino acids: CASSETDGLAGPYEQYF. The full variable domain, rest sourced from reference TRBV9 and TRBJ2-7, is DSGVTQTPKHLITATGQRVTLRCSPRSGDLSVYWYQQSLDQGLQFLIQYYNGEERAKGNILERFSAQQFPDLHSELNLSSLELGDSALYFCASSETDGLAGPYEQYFGPGTRLTVT.